A single sample is the source of the 18 T cell receptor beta chains below, sequenced in a study of shared clonotypes between healthy human individuals. Assay used: immunoSEQ multiplex PCR; TCRdb lists only in-frame clones, some missing. The sample has around 2,000,000 clones, around 96% seen once. Naive CD8 populations comprised CD45RO-negative cells positively selected for CCR7, excluding terminally differentiated effector memory CD45RA+ cells. Sequenced input: naive CD8+ T cells sorted from blood. These receptor sequences come from a man younger than 35 in good health.

The rearrangement uses TRBV6-5 and TRBJ1-4, with TRBD1 matching 7 bases. Germline V gives CDR1 MNHEY, CDR2 SVGAGI. V shed 2 bases, J shed 8 bases, and the junction held 8 bases outside the gene matches. The CDR3 is made up of 15 amino acids. The CDR3 nucleotides are TGTGCCAGCAGTTACGACAGGGCTTCACAGGAAAAACTGTTTTTT. Translating it yields CASSYDRASQEKLFF.

The genes are TRBV21-1 and TRBJ2-7; the D segment call TRBD1 is taken from the table without a DNA check. TRBV21-1 is listed as a pseudogene. This CDR3 spans 15 amino acids. DNA for the CDR3: TGTGCCAGCAGCACCGCGGACAGGGGGCCTTACGAGCAGTACTTC. Amino acids: CASSTADRGPYEQYF.

CDR3 DNA: TGTGCCAGCAGCTCACGGGACAGTCAAGAGACCCAGTACTTC. Translation: CASSSRDSQETQYF. The genes are TRBV9 and TRBJ2-5, with TRBD1 identical over 7 bases. Germline V gives CDR1 SGDLS, CDR2 YYNGEE. V lost 4 bases, J lost 2 bases, and 5 bases stayed unmatched. The CDR3 has 14 residues. Variable domain in full (rest from reference TRBV9 and TRBJ2-5): DSGVTQTPKHLITATGQRVTLRCSPRSGDLSVYWYQQSLDQGLQFLIQYYNGEERAKGNILERFSAQQFPDLHSELNLSSLELGDSALYFCASSSRDSQETQYFGPGTRLLVL.

V gene TRBV5-6 combines with J gene TRBJ2-7; no reliable D call. Per germline, CDR1 SGHDT and CDR2 YYEEEE. This CDR3 has 14 amino acids. Trimming took 4 bases from V and 0 from J, leaving 11 bases between them. The CDR3 nucleotides are TGTGCCAGCAGCCGTGGGCGGAGCTCCTACGAGCAGTACTTC. This translates into CASSRGRSSYEQYF.

The chain links TRBV13 to TRBJ1-1, with 10 bases identical to TRBD1. Germline V lookup: CDR1 PRHDT, CDR2 FYEKMQ (reference sequence). The CDR3 runs 14 residues. The junction had 1 base not matched to a gene; V was cut back by 3 bases and J by 3 bases. The CDR3 loop reads CASSFGQGDTEAFF. CDR3 sequence (DNA): TGTGCCAGCAGCTTCGGACAGGGGGACACTGAAGCTTTCTTT.

The sample holds a few counts of this clone. The chain carries TRBV11-2 and TRBJ1-6; D is undetermined. The V gene's germline CDR1 is SGHAT and CDR2 FQNNGV. The V and J ends lost 8 bases and 8 bases respectively, with 16 bases between them. CDR3 length: 14 residues. The CDR3 DNA reads as TGTGCCAGCGGTCCCATCGTAAGGTATTCACCCCTCCACTTT. It specifies CASGPIVRYSPLHF.

V is TRBV5-1 and J is TRBJ2-1, with D perhaps TRBD1 (7 bases). Trimming cost V 4 bases and J 7 bases, with 24 bases left between them. CDR1 and CDR2 (germline): SGHRS, YFSETQ. The CDR3 has 17 residues. This CDR3 reads CASSPTGRDPPHNEQFF. CDR3 DNA sequence: TGCGCCAGCAGCCCGACAGGGCGGGACCCACCCCATAATGAGCAGTTCTTC.

The V gene is TRBV28, the J gene TRBJ2-2, with 8 positions matching TRBD2. CDR3 length: 16 residues. Germline lookup yields CDR1 MDHEN and CDR2 SYDVKM. With V trimmed by 5 bases and J by 4 bases, 9 bases remained unmatched. The CDR3 sequence is CASSLGTRWGTGELFF. CDR3 coding DNA: TGTGCCAGCAGTCTAGGGACTAGGTGGGGCACCGGGGAGCTGTTTTTT. The full variable domain, rest sourced from reference TRBV28 and TRBJ2-2, is DVKVTQSSRYLVKRTGEKVFLECVQDMDHENMFWYRQDPGLGLRLIYFSYDVKMKEKGDIPEGYSVSREKKERFSLILESASTNQTSMYLCASSLGTRWGTGELFFGEGSRLTVL.

This chain uses TRBV4-2 with TRBJ1-1, with 7 nucleotides matching TRBD1. The CDR3 contains 12 residues. Germline loops: CDR1 LGHNA, CDR2 YNFKEQ. Trimming removed 0 bases from V and 8 bases from J; junction bases left unmatched: 0. The CDR3 region is CASSQEDREAFF. The CDR3 region has the DNA TGTGCCAGCAGCCAAGAGGACAGGGAAGCTTTCTTT.

The chain employs TRBV27 and TRBJ2-3, with a weak D call TRBD2 (6 bases). Per the germline V gene, CDR1 is MNHEY and CDR2 is SMNVEV (reference sequence). The CDR3 loop spans 16 amino acids. Trimming removed 7 bases at V and 0 bases at J, with 17 bases between. CDR3 region: CASNDAPGVSTDTQYF. The CDR3 DNA is TGTGCCAGCAACGACGCCCCGGGGGTGAGCACAGATACGCAGTATTTT.

The CDR3 spells CASSVGAANEQFF. CDR3 nucleotides: TGTGCCAGCAGCGTAGGGGCAGCCAATGAGCAGTTCTTC. This rearrangement joins TRBV9 to TRBJ2-1; D not resolved. The CDR3 length is 13 residues. Trimming cost V 0 bases and J 6 bases, with 7 bases left between them. In germline, CDR1 is SGDLS, CDR2 YYNGEE.

The chain uses TRBV4-3 and TRBJ2-1; weak D call: TRBD1 (6 bases). The germline V and J ends were trimmed by 0 bases and 9 bases, with 12 bases remaining between them. This CDR3 contains 14 residues. From germline, CDR1 is LGHNA and CDR2 YSLEER. The CDR3 sequence: CASSQDTGWGEQFF. The CDR3, as DNA: TGCGCCAGCAGCCAAGATACAGGGTGGGGTGAGCAGTTCTTC.

This rearrangement joins TRBV7-2 to TRBJ2-3; 8 nucleotides line up with TRBD2. The CDR3 spans 16 residues. CDR1 and CDR2 (germline): SGHTA, FQGNSA. The V segment lost 2 bases and the J segment 2 bases; nucleotides outside the gene matches: 6. This chain's CDR3 is CASSLRAGGYTDTQYF. In DNA, the CDR3 is TGTGCCAGCAGCTTACGGGCGGGAGGATACACAGATACGCAGTATTTT.

The rearrangement uses TRBV9 and TRBJ1-2, with D possibly matching TRBD1 (6 bases). Germline V CDR1 and CDR2: SGDLS, YYNGEE. The CDR3 sequence is 12 residues long. Trimming removed 3 bases from V and 6 bases from J, with 9 bases in between. The CDR3 sequence is CASSEQGHGYTF. DNA of the CDR3: TGTGCCAGCAGCGAACAGGGCCATGGCTACACCTTC.

The gene calls are TRBV11-2 and TRBJ2-4; 10 bases fit TRBD1. The V gene's germline CDR1 is SGHAT and CDR2 FQNNGV. J was trimmed by 5 bases and V by 3 bases; bases with no gene match: 4. The CDR3 covers 15 residues. CDR3 protein: CASSFPGQGENIQYF. The DNA for the CDR3 is TGTGCCAGCAGCTTTCCCGGACAGGGGGAAAACATTCAGTACTTC.

The rearrangement links TRBV4-3 to TRBJ2-2; D possibly corresponds to TRBD1 (6 bases). The germline gives CDR1 LGHNA, CDR2 YSLEER. The CDR3 is 13 residues long. Trimming cost V 4 bases and J 11 bases, with 14 bases left between them. The CDR3 spells CASSPVGGGELFF. CDR3 DNA: TGCGCCAGCAGCCCAGTTGGGGGCGGAGAGCTGTTTTTT.

About this clone: The sample contains more than one DNA sequence encoding this CDR3. The CDR3 protein is CASSSFTDTQYF. The CDR3 nucleotides are TGTGCCAGCAGTTCGTTCACAGATACGCAGTATTTT. The chain carries TRBV27 and TRBJ2-3; D is undetermined. Germline CDR1 MNHEY, CDR2 SMNVEV (reference sequence). CDR3 length: 12 residues. The ends were cut back, 4 bases at V and 2 bases at J, with 4 bases in the middle.

The chain combines TRBV6-1 with TRBJ2-7; TRBD2 agrees at 14 bases. Germline CDR1 is MNHNS and CDR2 is SASEGT. The CDR3 totals 15 residues. The ends lost 4 bases at V and 4 bases at J; junction bases unmatched: 3. Here the CDR3 DNA reads TGTGCCAGCAGTGCTGGGACTAGCGGGAGTTACGAGCAGTACTTC. It is translated as CASSAGTSGSYEQYF.